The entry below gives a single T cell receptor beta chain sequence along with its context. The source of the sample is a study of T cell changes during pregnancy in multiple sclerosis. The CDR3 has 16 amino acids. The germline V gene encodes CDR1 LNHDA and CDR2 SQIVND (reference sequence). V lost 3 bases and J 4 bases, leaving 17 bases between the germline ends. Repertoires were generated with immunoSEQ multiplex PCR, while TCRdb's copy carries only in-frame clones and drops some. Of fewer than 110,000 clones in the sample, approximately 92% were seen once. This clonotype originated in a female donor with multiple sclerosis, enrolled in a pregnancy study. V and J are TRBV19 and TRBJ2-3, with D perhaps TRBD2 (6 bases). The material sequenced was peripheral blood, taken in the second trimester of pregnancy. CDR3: CASSMITGLSSDTQYF. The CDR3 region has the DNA TGTGCCAGTAGTATGATAACGGGACTCAGCTCAGATACGCAGTATTTT.